The 30 T cell receptor beta chains listed next were all sequenced from one sample in a study of T cell responses to AZD1222 COVID-19 vaccine. Clones were sequenced by immunoSEQ multiplex PCR, and TCRdb holds only the in-frame ones, with some missing. The table has more than 150,000 clones, roughly 88% seen once. Sequenced here: peripheral blood, sampled on day 0 of AZD1222 vaccination. The receptors derive from an adult in good health.

This clone was seen just once. The CDR3 region is CASSPPPGTLSGANVLTF. Here the CDR3 DNA reads TGTGCCAGCAGTCCCCCCCCAGGGACCCTCTCTGGGGCCAACGTCCTGACTTTC. V and J are TRBV28 and TRBJ2-6, with D perhaps assigned TRBD1 or TRBD2 (5 bases each). Germline loops: CDR1 MDHEN, CDR2 SYDVKM. The CDR3 loop spans 18 amino acids. The V end was cut by 5 bases, the J end by 0 bases, with 17 bases between.

This sequence joins TRBV10-3 and TRBJ1-3; TRBD1 agrees at 7 bases. The trim removed 7 bases at V and 0 bases at J, leaving 3 bases unmatched. Germline lookup yields CDR1 ENHRY and CDR2 SYGVKD. This CDR3 contains 14 residues. The chain's CDR3 is CAITGTDSGNTIYF. CDR3 coding DNA: TGTGCCATCACCGGGACAGACTCTGGAAACACCATATATTTT.

V usage is TRBV29-1 and J usage is TRBJ2-7; 12 bases agree with TRBD1. The V and J ends lost 2 bases and 4 bases, in that order; junction bases with no gene match: 6. The CDR3 consists of 15 residues. Germline CDR1 and CDR2: SQVTM and ANQGSEA. CDR3 bases: TGCAGCGTTGAAAAGGGGACAGGGGGCGTGTACGAGCAGTACTTC. Translated, it gives CSVEKGTGGVYEQYF.

This chain uses TRBV27 with TRBJ1-1; possible D gene TRBD1, 6 bases. The CDR3 covers 14 residues. The V gene lost 6 bases and the J gene lost 1 base, with 12 bases spanning the gap. Germline loops: CDR1 MNHEY, CDR2 SMNVEV (reference sequence). CDR3 nucleotide sequence: TGTGCCAGCAGCCACGGACAGAGGAACACTGAAGCTTTCTTT. Protein: CASSHGQRNTEAFF.

The J gene is TRBJ2-5, the V gene TRBV9, with 8 nucleotides matching TRBD2. The germline V gene encodes CDR1 SGDLS and CDR2 YYNGEE. This CDR3 has 15 residues. With V trimmed by 4 bases and J by 2 bases, 7 bases remained unmatched. DNA of the CDR3: TGTGCCAGCAGCCTCGCCGGGACTAGTCAAGAGACCCAGTACTTC. It encodes CASSLAGTSQETQYF.

The genes are TRBV2 and TRBJ2-6; D is undetermined. V dropped 2 bases and J dropped 0 bases, with 2 bases sitting between them. CDR1 is SNHLY, CDR2 FYNNEI, per germline. The CDR3 covers 14 residues. This CDR3 reads CASSESSGANVLTF. The DNA for the CDR3 is TGTGCCAGCAGTGAAAGCTCTGGGGCCAACGTCCTGACTTTC.

The chain carries TRBV7-9 and TRBJ2-7; 8 bases match TRBD2. The CDR3 sequence is 13 residues long. The ends lost 5 bases at V and 6 bases at J; junction bases unmatched: 6. CDR1 and CDR2 from the germline V gene are SEHNR and FQNEAQ (reference sequence). The CDR3 here is CASSRGGGIEQYF. For the CDR3, the DNA is TGTGCCAGCAGCCGGGGGGGAGGCATCGAGCAGTACTTC.

The J gene is TRBJ2-2, the V gene TRBV7-9; the D is unclear. The CDR3 consists of 15 residues. From germline, CDR1 is SEHNR and CDR2 FQNEAQ (reference sequence). V was shortened by 4 bases and J by 2 bases, with 11 bases between the two germline ends. The CDR3 reads CASSWKADNTGELFF. The CDR3 DNA reads as TGTGCCAGCAGCTGGAAAGCAGACAACACCGGGGAGCTGTTTTTT.

This clone was seen only once. This chain links TRBV5-1 with TRBJ2-3; 12 nucleotides match TRBD2. V shed 2 bases, J shed 1 base, and the junction held 8 bases outside the gene matches. The V gene's germline CDR1 is SGHRS and CDR2 YFSETQ. The CDR3 contains 18 residues. The CDR3 sequence: CASSLPHSSGGGTDTQYF. The CDR3 DNA follows: TGCGCCAGCAGCTTACCCCACTCTAGCGGGGGGGGCACAGATACGCAGTATTTT.

V and J are TRBV14 and TRBJ1-6, with D possibly being TRBD1 (5 bases). CDR1 is SGHDN and CDR2 is FVKESK in the germline V gene. This CDR3 is built from 14 residues. The V and J ends lost 1 base and 9 bases respectively, with 10 bases between them. The CDR3 loop is CASSQAGAASPLHF. For the CDR3, the DNA is TGTGCCAGCAGCCAAGCCGGGGCGGCTTCACCCCTCCACTTT. The full variable domain, its missing parts supplied by reference TRBV14 and TRBJ1-6, is EAGVTQFPSHSVIEKGQTVTLRCDPISGHDNLYWYRRVMGKEIKFLLHFVKESKQDESGMPNNRFLAERTGGTYSTLKVQPAELEDSGVYFCASSQAGAASPLHFGNGTRLTVT.

V usage is TRBV5-1 and J usage is TRBJ2-3; 10 nucleotides align to TRBD2. The ends lost 6 bases at V and 4 bases at J; junction bases unmatched: 8. CDR1 is SGHRS, CDR2 YFSETQ, per germline. CDR3 length: 15 amino acids. CDR3 sequence: CASNQAGGPPDTQYF. CDR3 sequence (DNA): TGCGCCAGCAACCAAGCGGGAGGGCCCCCAGATACGCAGTATTTT.

This chain connects TRBV5-1 to TRBJ1-1, with a tentative D call TRBD1 (6 bases). V was shortened by 0 bases and J by 7 bases, with 16 bases between the two germline ends. This CDR3 is built from 15 residues. Germline V gene data show CDR1 as SGHRS and CDR2 as YFSETQ. CDR3 in amino acids: CASSLDEGRGFEAFF. The CDR3 DNA reads TGCGCCAGCAGCTTGGATGAGGGCAGGGGCTTTGAAGCTTTCTTT.

The V and J genes are TRBV6-6 and TRBJ2-5, with 13 nucleotides matching TRBD2. The junction had 10 bases not matched to a gene; V was cut back by 5 bases and J by 1 base. The CDR3 has 18 residues. Germline V lookup: CDR1 MNHNY, CDR2 SVGAGI (reference sequence). In DNA, the CDR3 is TGTGCCAGCAGTCCCGGACTAGCGGGGGCCGACCTCCAAGAGACCCAGTACTTC. It codes for CASSPGLAGADLQETQYF.

Of note for this clone: Other DNA sequences within the sample encode an identical CDR3. The gene calls are TRBV6-5 and TRBJ2-3, with a weak D call TRBD2 (7 bases). Germline V lookup: CDR1 MNHEY, CDR2 SVGAGI. Trimming left V 8 bases short and J 3 bases short, with 12 bases between. The CDR3 runs to 13 residues. The CDR3 loop reads CASRGGGTDTQYF. The CDR3, as DNA: TGTGCCAGCCGAGGGGGGGGAACAGATACGCAGTATTTT.

V usage is TRBV6-2 or TRBV6-3 and J usage is TRBJ2-5; either TRBD1 or TRBD2 may supply D (5 bases each). With 4 bases removed from V and 4 bases from J, the gap between germline ends came to 16 bases. The germline V gene encodes CDR1 MNHEY and CDR2 SVGEGT. The CDR3 is 15 residues long. This chain's CDR3 is CASSSRRGRGETQYF. In DNA, the CDR3 is TGTGCCAGCAGTTCGCGTCGGGGCCGAGGAGAGACCCAGTACTTC.

The chain recombines TRBV25-1 with TRBJ1-1; D unclear. From germline, CDR1 is MGHDK and CDR2 SYGVNS. V gave up 5 bases and J gave up 5 bases, with 9 bases separating them. CDR3 length equals 12 residues. This CDR3 reads CASSFFGTEAFF. In DNA form, the CDR3 reads TGTGCCAGCAGTTTCTTCGGAACTGAAGCTTTCTTT.

This sequence joins TRBV18 and TRBJ2-7, with D possibly being TRBD1 (5 bases). This CDR3 comprises 15 residues. Trimming pared 0 bases from V and 5 bases from J, leaving 14 bases between. Germline loops: CDR1 KGHSH, CDR2 LQKENI. The CDR3 region is CASSPPKGWADEQYF. The DNA for the CDR3 is TGTGCCAGCTCACCACCGAAGGGGTGGGCGGACGAGCAGTACTTC.

The CDR3 spells CASSSNLRQALGNTIYF. The CDR3 coding sequence is TGTGCCAGCAGCTCGAACCTAAGACAGGCTCTTGGAAACACCATATATTTT. This rearrangement joins TRBV5-6 to TRBJ1-3, with D maybe TRBD1 (6 bases). Germline V lookup: CDR1 SGHDT, CDR2 YYEEEE. Trimming took off 3 bases at V and 3 bases at J, with 19 bases between the two ends. The CDR3 is 17 residues long.

The V gene is TRBV9, the J gene TRBJ1-2; D is undetermined. Trimming pared 2 bases from V and 4 bases from J, leaving 12 bases between. Germline V gene data show CDR1 as SGDLS and CDR2 as YYNGEE. The CDR3 has 14 residues. CDR3 nucleotides: TGTGCCAGCAGCGTCGATGGGTCGGCCTATGGCTACACCTTC. Protein: CASSVDGSAYGYTF.

This rearrangement joins TRBV6-5 to TRBJ1-5, with no clear D. V gave up 0 bases and J gave up 3 bases, with 3 bases separating them. Germline V lookup: CDR1 MNHEY, CDR2 SVGAGI. The CDR3 covers 13 residues. CDR3 coding DNA: TGTGCCAGCAGTTACTCGGCCAATCAGCCCCAGCATTTT. Protein sequence: CASSYSANQPQHF.

This sequence joins TRBV9 and TRBJ2-2, with 14 positions matching TRBD2. In germline, CDR1 is SGDLS, CDR2 YYNGEE. This CDR3 spans 19 amino acids. Losses at the gene ends were 4 bases for V and 4 bases for J; bases not matched to a gene: 12. This CDR3 reads CASSSGGLAGARGTGELFF. CDR3 coding DNA: TGTGCCAGCAGCTCGGGGGGACTAGCGGGAGCAAGGGGCACCGGGGAGCTGTTTTTT.

The chain joins TRBV5-5 to TRBJ2-7, with D possibly matching TRBD2 (6 bases). The CDR3 spans 16 residues. The germline V and J ends were trimmed by 1 base and 5 bases, with 19 bases remaining between them. Germline values: CDR1 SGHKS, CDR2 YYEKEE (reference sequence). As DNA, the CDR3 is TGTGCCAGCAGCTTGAGTCCGGGAGCAAGGGCCCACGAGCAGTACTTC. Translation gives CASSLSPGARAHEQYF. The full variable domain, its missing parts supplied by reference TRBV5-5 and TRBJ2-7, is DAGVTQSPTHLIKTRGQQVTLRCSPISGHKSVSWYQQVLGQGPQFIFQYYEKEERGRGNFPDRFSARQFPNYSSELNVNALLLGDSALYLCASSLSPGARAHEQYFGPGTRLTVT.

This clone was recorded a few times. This sequence joins TRBV4-3 and TRBJ2-6; maybe TRBD1 (6 bases). The germline gives CDR1 LGHNA, CDR2 YSLEER. The CDR3 covers 16 residues. Trimming shortened V by 4 bases and J by 2 bases, and 12 bases separated the two germline ends. The CDR3 DNA reads TGCGCCAGCAGCCCAGACCCAGGGGCTGGGGCCAACGTCCTGACTTTC. Residues: CASSPDPGAGANVLTF.

The rearrangement joins TRBV5-6 to TRBJ2-3; 9 bases are a match to TRBD1. CDR3 size: 14 residues. After removal of 5 bases from V and 8 bases from J, the junction contained 9 bases not matched to a gene. From germline, CDR1 is SGHDT and CDR2 YYEEEE. For the CDR3, the DNA is TGTGCCAGCAGTGGGACAGGGCGGTCGGGTACGCAGTATTTT. Translated: CASSGTGRSGTQYF.

CDR3 in DNA: TGTGCCAGCAGTGAAAAAGGACAGCGGACGGGAAACACCATATATTTT. This codes for CASSEKGQRTGNTIYF. This rearrangement joins TRBV2 to TRBJ1-3, with a possible D match to TRBD1 (6 bases). The V end was cut by 2 bases, the J end by 4 bases, with 15 bases between. This CDR3 has 16 amino acids. CDR1 SNHLY and CDR2 FYNNEI come from the germline V gene.

Here the CDR3 reads CASSQEPALGQPQHF. CDR3 DNA: TGTGCCAGCAGCCAAGAACCGGCTCTAGGACAGCCCCAGCATTTT. The rearrangement uses TRBV3-1 (or the pseudogene TRBV3-2) and TRBJ1-5; unclear D gene. V lost 0 bases and J 7 bases, leaving 13 bases between the germline ends. CDR1 LGHDT and CDR2 YNNKEL come from the germline V gene (reference sequence). This CDR3 comprises 15 residues.

The rearrangement uses TRBV28 and TRBJ2-3; possibly TRBD1 or TRBD2 for D (5 bases each). This CDR3 spans 17 amino acids. The V gene lost 3 bases and the J gene lost 4 bases, with 20 bases spanning the gap. The germline V gene has CDR1 MDHEN and CDR2 SYDVKM. CDR3 residues: CASSFRDGRLRADTQYF. DNA of the CDR3: TGTGCCAGCAGTTTCCGGGACGGACGGTTAAGGGCAGATACGCAGTATTTT.

V gene TRBV5-5 combines with J gene TRBJ2-3; 12 bases map to TRBD2. The CDR3 runs 16 residues. Germline loops: CDR1 SGHKS, CDR2 YYEKEE (reference sequence). The ends lost 0 bases at V and 4 bases at J; junction bases unmatched: 3. Written as DNA, the CDR3 is TGTGCCAGCAGCTTGGAACTAGCGGGGGGTTCAGATACGCAGTATTTT. Translated, it gives CASSLELAGGSDTQYF. Looking up the rest from reference TRBV5-5 and TRBJ2-3 gives the full variable domain: DAGVTQSPTHLIKTRGQQVTLRCSPISGHKSVSWYQQVLGQGPQFIFQYYEKEERGRGNFPDRFSARQFPNYSSELNVNALLLGDSALYLCASSLELAGGSDTQYFGPGTRLTVL.

The rearrangement joins TRBV14 to TRBJ2-3, with 7 bases fitting TRBD2. Unmatched junction bases numbered 6, after V lost 3 bases and J lost 0 bases. The CDR3 runs to 16 residues. Germline V lookup: CDR1 SGHDN, CDR2 FVKESK. CDR3 in DNA: TGTGCCAGCAGCCACCGGGCTAGCGGTAGCACAGATACGCAGTATTTT. Its translation: CASSHRASGSTDTQYF.

V is TRBV28 and J is TRBJ2-7; TRBD2 aligns across 7 bases. The germline V gene encodes CDR1 MDHEN and CDR2 SYDVKM. Trimming removed 5 bases from V and 4 bases from J; junction bases left unmatched: 5. The CDR3 extends over 13 amino acids. CDR3 protein: CASSRSSGYEQYF. The CDR3 nucleotides are TGTGCCAGCAGTCGCTCTAGCGGTTACGAGCAGTACTTC. Together with reference TRBV28 and TRBJ2-7, the CDR3 gives the full variable domain: DVKVTQSSRYLVKRTGEKVFLECVQDMDHENMFWYRQDPGLGLRLIYFSYDVKMKEKGDIPEGYSVSREKKERFSLILESASTNQTSMYLCASSRSSGYEQYFGPGTRLTVT.